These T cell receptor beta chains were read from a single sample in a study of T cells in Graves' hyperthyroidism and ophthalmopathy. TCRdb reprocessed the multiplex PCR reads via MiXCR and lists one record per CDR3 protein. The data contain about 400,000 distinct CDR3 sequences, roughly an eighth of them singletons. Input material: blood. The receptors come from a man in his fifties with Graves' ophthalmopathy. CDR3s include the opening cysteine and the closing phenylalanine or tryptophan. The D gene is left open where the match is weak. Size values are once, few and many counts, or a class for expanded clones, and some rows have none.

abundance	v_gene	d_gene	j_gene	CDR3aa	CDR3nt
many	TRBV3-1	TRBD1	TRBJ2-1	CASSDRQGNEQFF	TGTGCCAGCAGCGACAGACAGGGCAATGAGCAGTTCTTC
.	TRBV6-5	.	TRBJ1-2	CASAPRGGRYGYTF	TGTGCCAGCGCCCCCCGGGGGGGGAGATATGGCTACACCTTC
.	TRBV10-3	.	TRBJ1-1	CAISRGANTEAFF	TGTGCCATCTCACGGGGCGCGAACACTGAAGCTTTCTTT
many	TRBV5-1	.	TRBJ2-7	CASSPGNEQYF	TGCGCCAGCAGCCCAGGGAACGAGCAGTACTTC
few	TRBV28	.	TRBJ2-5	CASSPGHSLYF	TGTGCCAGCAGTCCCGGACACAGTCTGTACTTC
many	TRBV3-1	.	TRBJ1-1	CASSQAWGLRTEAFF	TGTGCCAGCAGCCAGGCCTGGGGTCTCCGGACTGAAGCTTTCTTT
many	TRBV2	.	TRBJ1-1	CASRARDNTEAFF	TGTGCCAGCAGGGCCAGAGACAACACTGAAGCTTTCTTT
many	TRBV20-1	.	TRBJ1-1	CSARDDTMNTEAFF	TGCAGTGCTAGAGACGACACCATGAACACTGAAGCTTTCTTT
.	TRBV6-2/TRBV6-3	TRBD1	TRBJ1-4	CASRPDRVYEKLFF	TGTGCCAGCAGACCAGACAGGGTTTACGAAAAACTGTTTTTT
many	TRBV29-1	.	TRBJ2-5	CSVEGRGFAETQYF	TGCAGCGTTGAAGGTCGGGGGTTCGCGGAGACCCAGTACTTC
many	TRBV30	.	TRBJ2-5	CAWNVGEETQYF	TGTGCCTGGAATGTGGGAGAAGAGACCCAGTACTTC
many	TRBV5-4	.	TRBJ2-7	CASSLEIADEQYF	TGTGCCAGCAGCTTGGAGATAGCGGACGAGCAGTACTTC
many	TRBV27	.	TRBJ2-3	CASSLRGDTQYF	TGTGCCAGCTCACTCCGGGGAGATACGCAGTATTTT
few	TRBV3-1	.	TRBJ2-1	CASSQGTGGFEQFF	TGTGCCAGCAGCCAAGGCACCGGAGGATTTGAGCAGTTCTTC
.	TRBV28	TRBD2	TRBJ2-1	CASSLSPMAAGADNEQFF	TGTGCCAGCAGTTTATCCCCAATGGCAGCGGGGGCGGACAATGAGCAGTTCTTC
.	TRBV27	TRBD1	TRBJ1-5	CASSGRDSLISNQPQHF	TGTGCCAGCAGTGGACGGGACAGCCTGATTAGCAATCAGCCCCAGCATTTT
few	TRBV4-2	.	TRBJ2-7	CASSQDRGESYEQYF	TGTGCCAGCAGCCAAGATAGGGGGGAGTCCTACGAGCAGTACTTC
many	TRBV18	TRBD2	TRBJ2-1	CASSLPSNGRGEQFF	TGTGCCAGCTCACTCCCCTCGAACGGGAGGGGGGAGCAGTTCTTC
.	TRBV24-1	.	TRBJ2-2	CATSEAGRTGELFF	TGTGCCACCAGTGAAGCGGGCCGCACCGGGGAGCTGTTTTTT
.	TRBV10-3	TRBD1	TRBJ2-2	CAISYGWTGQAGELFF	TGTGCCATCAGCTACGGGTGGACAGGGCAGGCCGGGGAGCTGTTTTTT
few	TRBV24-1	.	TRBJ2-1	CATSDFQGRNEQFF	TGTGCCACCAGTGATTTCCAGGGGAGGAATGAGCAGTTCTTC
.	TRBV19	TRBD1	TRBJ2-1	CASSIGSGQGMNEQFF	TGTGCCAGTAGTATAGGTTCAGGACAGGGTATGAATGAGCAGTTCTTC
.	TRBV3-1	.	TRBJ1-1	CASSQDGQNTEAFF	TGTGCCAGCAGCCAAGATGGACAGAACACTGAAGCTTTCTTT
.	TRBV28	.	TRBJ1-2	CASSLIGGNNYGYTF	TGTGCCAGCAGTCTTATAGGGGGGAATAACTATGGCTACACCTTC
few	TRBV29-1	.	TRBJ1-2	CSVVRTNYGYTF	TGCAGCGTTGTTAGGACAAACTATGGCTACACCTTC
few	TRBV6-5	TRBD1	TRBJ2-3	CASSYSDRGADTQYF	TGTGCCAGCAGTTACTCAGACAGGGGAGCAGATACGCAGTATTTT
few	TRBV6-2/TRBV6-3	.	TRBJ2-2	CASGPDTGELFF	TGTGCCAGTGGACCCGACACCGGGGAGCTGTTTTTT
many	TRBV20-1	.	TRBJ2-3	CSARESAVNTDTQYF	TGCAGTGCTAGAGAATCAGCGGTTAACACAGATACGCAGTATTTT
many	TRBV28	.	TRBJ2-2	CASTALAVTGELFF	TGTGCCAGCACCGCCTTAGCGGTAACCGGGGAGCTGTTTTTT
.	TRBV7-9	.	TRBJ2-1	CASSLRGGSSYNEQFF	TGTGCCAGCAGCTTACGTGGGGGCAGCTCCTACAATGAGCAGTTCTTC
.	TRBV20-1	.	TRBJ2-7	CSASRSWGLEQYF	TGCAGTGCTTCGAGGAGTTGGGGCCTCGAGCAGTACTTC
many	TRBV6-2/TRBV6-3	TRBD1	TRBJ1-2	CASSPPGQNYGYTF	TGTGCCAGCAGTCCCCCGGGACAGAACTATGGCTACACCTTC
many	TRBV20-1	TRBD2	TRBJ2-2	CSASGLAPNTGELFF	TGCAGTGCCAGCGGACTAGCGCCTAACACCGGGGAGCTGTTTTTT
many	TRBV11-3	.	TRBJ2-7	CASKSTRGTYEQYF	TGTGCCAGCAAATCGACCAGAGGAACCTACGAGCAGTACTTC
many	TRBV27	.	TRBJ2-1	CASSLAEVLSYNEQFF	TGTGCCAGCAGTTTAGCGGAAGTCCTCTCCTACAATGAGCAGTTCTTC
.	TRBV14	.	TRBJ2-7	CASSQSMGQYF	TGTGCCAGCAGCCAGTCGATGGGGCAGTACTTC
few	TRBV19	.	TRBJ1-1	CASREDTVVTEAFF	TGTGCCAGTAGGGAGGACACGGTGGTCACTGAAGCTTTCTTT
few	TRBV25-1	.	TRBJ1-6	CASEKKQGNNSPLHF	TGTGCCAGCGAAAAAAAGCAGGGGAATAATTCACCCCTCCACTTT
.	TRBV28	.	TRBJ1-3	CASSFLVTPSGNTIYF	TGTGCCAGCAGTTTCCTCGTCACCCCCTCTGGAAACACCATATATTTT
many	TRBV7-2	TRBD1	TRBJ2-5	CASSLSDRVNQETQYF	TGTGCCAGCAGCTTATCGGACAGGGTGAACCAAGAGACCCAGTACTTC